This T cell receptor (beta chain) came from a study of cytomegalovirus exposure and HLA in healthy donors. With respect to this clone: Its antigen is as yet unknown.

Trimming stripped 3 bases from V and 3 bases from J, with 6 bases between. Germline values: CDR1 MGHRA, CDR2 YSYEKL. The CDR3 runs 12 residues. Findings and limits, study-wide: Later findings reportedly placed an Asian-associated ancestry cluster below the approximately 670-donor mean for N-insertions. What was likely a sequencing artifact was a cluster of highly shared sequence variants.

A multiplex PCR was run with 60 Vbeta primers and 13 Jbeta primers. In the authors' workflow: Later work found 65 million to 90 million unique TCR beta chains, with roughly 11 million shared. Assay: immunoSEQ multiplex PCR; the TCRdb copy retains only in-frame clones and omits some. The V and J calls and the clone size are those of that table, but D and trimming were determined from the DNA. The sample holds 150,000 to 200,000 clones; about two thirds are singletons and the top ten take less than 11%. The TCR was taken from a man aged 25 to 40 in good health and CMV-seropositive. Sequencing used PBMCs. The chain combines TRBV4-1 with TRBJ2-7, with D possibly being TRBD2 (5 bases). The chain's CDR3 is CASSQAGYEQYF. DNA for the CDR3: TGCGCCAGCAGCCAGGCGGGCTACGAGCAGTACTTC.